Following are 17 T cell receptor beta chains from one sample sequenced in a study of shared clonotypes between healthy human individuals. The table came from immunoSEQ multiplex PCR; TCRdb's copy has only in-frame clones and leaves some out. There are about 2 million clones in the sample; 95% occur only once, and roughly 0.13% lies in the top ten. The specimen was naive CD4+ T cells sorted from blood. The subset is: CD45RA+ positively selected. The receptors originated from a man aged 18 to 30 in good health.

This chain links TRBV6-5 with TRBJ2-5, with D tentatively TRBD1 or TRBD2 (5 bases each). Trimming shortened V by 6 bases and J by 2 bases, and 16 bases separated the two germline ends. The CDR3 spans 15 residues. Germline V gene data show CDR1 as MNHEY and CDR2 as SVGAGI. The CDR3 DNA reads TGTGCCAGCAGCTCACACGGGGCTGGGCAAGAGACCCAGTACTTC. Its translation is CASSSHGAGQETQYF.

This chain uses TRBV7-9 with TRBJ2-1; TRBD2 aligns across 12 bases. There are 19 residues in the CDR3. Germline V gene sequence: CDR1 SEHNR, CDR2 FQNEAQ (reference sequence). V shed 1 base, J shed 5 bases, and the junction held 12 bases outside the gene matches. CDR3 nucleotide sequence: TGTGCCAGCAGCTTAGGGCATGCGCTAGCGGGAGGGTTCAACAATGAGCAGTTCTTC. Translated, it gives CASSLGHALAGGFNNEQFF.

The rearrangement links TRBV6-4 to TRBJ2-1; 10 bases are a match to TRBD2. The V segment lost 3 bases and the J segment 7 bases; nucleotides outside the gene matches: 12. Germline V gene data show CDR1 as MRHNA and CDR2 as SNTAGT. The CDR3 spans 17 residues. The DNA of the CDR3 is TGTGCCAGCAGTGATAGCATTCTAGCGGGAGTAAATAATGAGCAGTTCTTC. Translation gives CASSDSILAGVNNEQFF.

This clone was detected many times. The rearrangement joins TRBV10-3 to TRBJ2-7, with D unresolved. This CDR3 comprises 12 residues. Germline V gene sequence: CDR1 ENHRY, CDR2 SYGVKD. Trimming pared 4 bases from V and 4 bases from J, leaving 8 bases between. Here the CDR3 reads CAISGTRYEQYF. Here the CDR3 DNA reads TGTGCCATCAGTGGTACCAGGTACGAGCAGTACTTC.

In the case of this clone: Other DNA sequences in this sample translate to the same CDR3. The chain recombines TRBV5-1 with TRBJ1-1, with D tentatively TRBD1 (5 bases). CDR1 is SGHRS and CDR2 is YFSETQ in the germline V gene. The V gene lost 0 bases and the J gene lost 2 bases, with 8 bases spanning the gap. The CDR3 contains 14 residues. CDR3 sequence reads: CASSLGQFNTEAFF. In DNA, the CDR3 is TGCGCCAGCAGCTTGGGACAGTTCAACACTGAAGCTTTCTTT. Full variable domain (remainder filled in from reference TRBV5-1 and TRBJ1-1): KAGVTQTPRYLIKTRGQQVTLSCSPISGHRSVSWYQQTPGQGLQFLFEYFSETQRNKGNFPGRFSGRQFSNSRSEMNVSTLELGDSALYLCASSLGQFNTEAFFGQGTRLTVV.

Only one count was recorded for this clone. The identical CDR3 is also encoded by other nucleotide sequences in the sample. The chain links TRBV5-1 to TRBJ2-6; D remains unclear. CDR1 is SGHRS, CDR2 YFSETQ, per germline. The CDR3 length is 14 residues. The V end lost 4 bases, the J end lost 2 bases, and 7 bases lay between the germline ends. Written as DNA, the CDR3 is TGCGCCAGCAGCCCCCCTACTGGGGCCAACGTCCTGACTTTC. Protein: CASSPPTGANVLTF.

About this clone itself: The same CDR3 arises from other DNA sequences in this sample as well. CDR3 DNA sequence: TGTGCCAGCTCCTTAGCGGGAGGGCTCGAGCAGTACTTC. As protein: CASSLAGGLEQYF. V usage is TRBV7-2 and J usage is TRBJ2-7; 11 bases agree with TRBD2. CDR3 length equals 13 residues. With V trimmed by 8 bases and J by 6 bases, 6 bases remained unmatched. Per the germline V gene, CDR1 is SGHTA and CDR2 is FQGNSA.

The gene calls are TRBV4-1 and TRBJ1-2, with 7 bases fitting TRBD1. The CDR3 runs to 14 residues. Germline-derived CDR1 and CDR2 are MGHRA and YSYEKL. The V segment lost 1 base and the J segment 7 bases; nucleotides outside the gene matches: 6. The DNA of the CDR3 is TGCGCCAGCAGCCAAGCCGGGACAGCTCCTGGCTACACCTTC. It is translated as CASSQAGTAPGYTF.

The chain carries TRBV19 and TRBJ1-4; tentatively, D is TRBD1 (6 bases). The CDR3 extends over 14 amino acids. V was shortened by 3 bases and J by 8 bases, with 13 bases between the two germline ends. Germline CDR1 reads LNHDA; CDR2 reads SQIVND (reference sequence). The CDR3 DNA follows: TGTGCCAGTAGTATGAAACAGCAGGGGGAAAAACTGTTTTTT. Residues: CASSMKQQGEKLFF.

This rearrangement joins TRBV2 to TRBJ2-4; D perhaps matches TRBD2 (6 bases). Germline V gene data show CDR1 as SNHLY and CDR2 as FYNNEI. Trimming took 9 bases from V and 1 from J, leaving 10 bases between them. The length of the CDR3 is 13 residues. The DNA for the CDR3 is TGTGCCAGGGGGGGAACGGCCAAAAACATTCAGTACTTC. This encodes CARGGTAKNIQYF.

This sequence joins TRBV5-4 and TRBJ2-6; D may be TRBD2 (5 bases). From germline, CDR1 is SGHNT and CDR2 YYREEE (reference sequence). There are 14 residues in the CDR3. Deletions cut 8 bases from V and 1 base from J, with 10 bases between. CDR3 sequence (DNA): TGTGCCAGTTCGAGGGAGTCTGGGGCCAACGTCCTGACTTTC. This translates into CASSRESGANVLTF.

The V call is TRBV19, the J call TRBJ1-6; TRBD1 agrees at 7 bases. J gave up 0 bases and V 5 bases, and 13 bases lay outside the gene matches. The CDR3 has 19 residues. Per the germline V gene, CDR1 is LNHDA and CDR2 is SQIVND (reference sequence). The CDR3 coding sequence is TGTGCCAGTAGTCCACAGGGGAAAGTCCCAGGCTCCTATAATTCACCCCTCCACTTT. It encodes CASSPQGKVPGSYNSPLHF.

The V call is TRBV5-1, the J call TRBJ2-4; either TRBD1 or TRBD2 may fit D (5 bases each). The CDR3 runs 16 residues. V lost 4 bases to trimming and J lost 3 bases, with 17 bases between them. Germline V gene data show CDR1 as SGHRS and CDR2 as YFSETQ. The CDR3 loop is CASSPATGTVKNIQYF. The CDR3 DNA follows: TGCGCCAGCAGCCCAGCTACTGGGACGGTCAAAAACATTCAGTACTTC.

The V gene is TRBV6-6, the J gene TRBJ2-3; tentatively, D is TRBD1 (6 bases). The CDR3 spans 14 residues. Looked up from germline, CDR1 is MNHNY and CDR2 is SVGAGI (reference sequence). V lost 6 bases to trimming and J lost 6 bases, with 16 bases between them. In DNA, the CDR3 is TGTGCCAGCAGCTCTACAGGGATTGAGGATACGCAGTATTTT. This encodes CASSSTGIEDTQYF.

The chain has TRBV11-2 and TRBJ1-1, with 8 bases fitting TRBD1. Germline CDR1 SGHAT, CDR2 FQNNGV. This CDR3 is built from 14 residues. J gave up 1 base and V 5 bases, and 3 bases lay outside the gene matches. The DNA for the CDR3 is TGTGCCAGCAGCCCTGGGACAGGGAACACTGAAGCTTTCTTT. It yields the protein CASSPGTGNTEAFF.

V and J are TRBV28 and TRBJ2-7; D not resolved. The CDR3 sequence is 15 residues long. Trimming took off 3 bases at V and 5 bases at J, with 17 bases between the two ends. Per the germline V gene, CDR1 is MDHEN and CDR2 is SYDVKM. CDR3 DNA sequence: TGTGCCAGCAGTTTCCTCGCCCCGGTGCTCCACGAGCAGTACTTC. Translation: CASSFLAPVLHEQYF.

About this clone: This sample includes further DNA sequences coding for the same CDR3. The chain uses TRBV30 and TRBJ1-1, with a weak D call TRBD1 (6 bases). Trimming shortened V by 1 base and J by 3 bases, and 9 bases separated the two germline ends. Germline V gives CDR1 GTSNPN, CDR2 SVGIG (reference sequence). The CDR3 totals 13 residues. DNA for the CDR3: TGTGCCTGGAGTGAAGGGGGGGACACTGAAGCTTTCTTT. The encoded protein is CAWSEGGDTEAFF.